This is a list of T cell receptor beta chains from one sample in a study of blood T cell repertoires in COVID-19. Profiling relied on immunoSEQ multiplex PCR, and the TCRdb table lists in-frame clones only, not all of them. The sample contains about 180,000 clones, 85% of which appear only once. The sequenced sample was PBMCs or T cells enriched from blood (not recorded which). The origin of the receptors is a man in his forties who had recovered from COVID-19. Both conserved end residues are part of each CDR3. The D gene is left open where the match is weak. Not every row has a clone size; where given, it reads once, few, many or a size class.

clone size	V gene	D gene	J gene	CDR3 DNA	CDR3 protein
once	TRBV4-2	.	TRBJ1-2	TGTGCCAGCAGCCAAGATATGGGCTTGGGCTACACCTTC	CASSQDMGLGYTF
.	TRBV20-1	.	TRBJ1-1	TGCAGTGCTAGCGACATAACTGAAGCTTTCTTT	CSASDITEAFF
.	TRBV19	.	TRBJ2-1	TGTGCCAGTAGTATAGTATTTAGCGGCACGCCGAGCTCCTACAATGAGCAGTTCTTC	CASSIVFSGTPSSYNEQFF
.	TRBV6-5	TRBD1	TRBJ1-1	TGTGCCAGCAGTTACTCGACAGGGGCCGGAGGGGAAGCTTTCTTT	CASSYSTGAGGEAFF
.	TRBV6-5	.	TRBJ2-7	TGTGCCAGCGGCCGCTCCTACGAGCAGTACTTC	CASGRSYEQYF
.	TRBV19	.	TRBJ2-1	TGTGCCAGTAGTAAGCTCCTTTACAATGAGCAGTTCTTC	CASSKLLYNEQFF
.	TRBV4-1	.	TRBJ1-5	TGCGCCAGCAGCCAAGATAGGGGGAATCAGCCCCAGCATTTT	CASSQDRGNQPQHF
.	TRBV19	TRBD1	TRBJ1-6	TGTGCCAGTAGTCACCGACAGGGTTATTCACCCCTCCACTTT	CASSHRQGYSPLHF
.	TRBV4-1	.	TRBJ1-2	TGCGCCAGCAGCCAAGAGGAGGGTGGGGGCTACACCTTC	CASSQEEGGGYTF
.	TRBV6-5	.	TRBJ1-2	TGTGCCAGCAGTCTTTATACAGGGAAGAGCGGCTACACCTTC	CASSLYTGKSGYTF
.	TRBV7-6	.	TRBJ1-2	TGTGCCAGCAGCTTAGAACCCATACGGTTCCTCTATGGCTACACCTTC	CASSLEPIRFLYGYTF
.	TRBV25-1	.	TRBJ1-4	TGTGCCAGCAGCCGTGGGAGGGCAACTAATGAAAAACTGTTTTTT	CASSRGRATNEKLFF
once	TRBV19	.	TRBJ1-5	TGTGCCAGTAGTATGCAGGGTTACGGCAATCAGCCCCAGCATTTT	CASSMQGYGNQPQHF
once	TRBV23-1	.	TRBJ2-3	TGCGCCAGCCGGGACACAGATACGCAGTATTTT	CASRDTDTQYF
.	TRBV5-5	.	TRBJ2-1	TGTGCCAGCAGCCTAAGGCGGGGGCAGGTAAAAAATGAGCAGTTCTTC	CASSLRRGQVKNEQFF
few	TRBV7-2	TRBD2	TRBJ2-1	TGTGCCAGCAGCCCCCAAAGCGGGGGGGCCGTTTTGAATGAGCAGTTCTTC	CASSPQSGGAVLNEQFF
.	TRBV5-1	.	TRBJ2-3	TGCGCCAGCAGCTCCCGGCCCGAGGTGGATACGCAGTATTTT	CASSSRPEVDTQYF
.	TRBV2	.	TRBJ2-5	TGTGCCAGCAGGGAACTAGGTTCGAAAGAGACCCAGTACTTC	CASRELGSKETQYF
once	TRBV28	TRBD1	TRBJ1-5	TGTGCCAGCAGAGAAGAACGGGACAGAAATAGCAATCAGCCCCAGCATTTT	CASREERDRNSNQPQHF
.	TRBV12-3/TRBV12-4	.	TRBJ2-7	TGTGCCAGCAGGGTCAGCCAGGCGAGCGAGCAGTACTTC	CASRVSQASEQYF
.	TRBV29-1	TRBD1	TRBJ1-2	TGCAGCGTTGCGGGACAGGGGAGCTGGGGCTACACCTTC	CSVAGQGSWGYTF
.	TRBV9	.	TRBJ1-1	TGTGCCAGCAGCGAGGGGGTGAACACTGAAGCTTTCTTT	CASSEGVNTEAFF
.	TRBV5-1	.	TRBJ1-1	TGCGCCAGCAGCTTGGGGCAGGTAAACACTGAAGCTTTCTTT	CASSLGQVNTEAFF
once	TRBV11-2	.	TRBJ2-2	TGTGCCAGCAGCCCCACTGGGGGGAGATACACCGGGGAGCTGTTTTTT	CASSPTGGRYTGELFF
.	TRBV9	TRBD1	TRBJ2-7	TGTGCCAGCAGCGTAGGGGACAGGGCCCACGAGCAGTACTTC	CASSVGDRAHEQYF